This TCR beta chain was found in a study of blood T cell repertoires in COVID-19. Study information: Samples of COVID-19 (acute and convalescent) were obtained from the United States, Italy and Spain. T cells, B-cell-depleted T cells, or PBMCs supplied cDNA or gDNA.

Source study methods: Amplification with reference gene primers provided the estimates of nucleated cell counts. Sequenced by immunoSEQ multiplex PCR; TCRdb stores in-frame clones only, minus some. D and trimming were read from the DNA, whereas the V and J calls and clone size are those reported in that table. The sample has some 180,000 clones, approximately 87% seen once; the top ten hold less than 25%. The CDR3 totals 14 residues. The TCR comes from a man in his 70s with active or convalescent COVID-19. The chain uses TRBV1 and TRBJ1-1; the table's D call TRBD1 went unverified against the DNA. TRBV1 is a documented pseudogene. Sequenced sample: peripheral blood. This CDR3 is CTSSQGDNPWEAFF. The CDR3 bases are TGCACCAGCAGCCAAGGGGACAACCCATGGGAAGCTTTCTTT.